A single sample gave rise to the 2 T cell receptor beta chains below, sequenced in a study of blood T cell repertoires in COVID-19 (dated by TCRdb to between 2020 and 2021). Library preparation was by the immunoSEQ multiplex PCR assay. The table was pulled from immuneACCESS by TCRdb, which kept in-frame rearrangements only. Such tables lose some clones; where checked, under half of the loss comes from unresolved V genes, and the rest has no known cause. This sample gives about 62,000 clones in total; roughly 88% of them show up just once. The ten biggest clones cover approximately 1.2% of the sample. Sequencing input: peripheral blood. All receptors come from a woman older than 75 with acute or convalescent COVID-19.

This sequence joins TRBV12-3 or TRBV12-4 and TRBJ1-2; D remains ambiguous. Trimming removed 1 base from V and 5 bases from J, with 8 bases in between. The CDR3 contains 13 residues. Written as DNA, the CDR3 is TGTGCCAGCAGTTTAGGAGGGCCTTATGGCTACACCTTC. Its translation is CASSLGGPYGYTF.

The chain is built from TRBV10-3 and TRBJ2-7; unclear D gene. The CDR3 has 12 residues. V was cut by 4 bases and J by 2 bases, with 6 bases left in between. Germline V gene lookup returns CDR1 ENHRY and CDR2 SYGVKD. DNA for the CDR3: TGTGCCATCAGTGTCGACACCTACGAGCAGTACTTC. Protein sequence: CAISVDTYEQYF.